The 3 T cell receptor beta chains in this list originate from one sample, sequenced in a study of early T cells in non-severe SARS-CoV-2 infection. MiXCR, run by TCRdb on the 5' RACE reads, gives a single entry per CDR3 protein. The profile covers tens of thousands of distinct CDR3 sequences, with around 7% appearing a single time and around 2.9% taken by the ten largest. The sample was whole blood. The receptors were gathered from an adult who was a healthcare worker with PCR-confirmed SARS-CoV-2 infection or an uninfected control (not recorded which).

This clonotype counts as medium-sized. The CDR3: CASSDSQQYEETQYF. CDR3 coding DNA: TGTGCCAGTAGTGATTCCCAACAGTACGAAGAGACCCAGTACTTC. This chain uses TRBV19 with TRBJ2-5; D call uncertain. Germline CDR1 and CDR2: LNHDA and SQIVND (reference sequence). CDR3 size: 15 residues. V was pared by 5 bases and J by 3 bases, with 16 bases between.

This clonotype was picked up many times. The chain carries TRBV12-3 or TRBV12-4 and TRBJ1-5; possibly TRBD1 for D (5 bases). V shed 1 base and J shed 7 bases, with 17 bases lying between them. The CDR3 length is 16 residues. CDR3: CASSLEVWGKEQPQHF. For the CDR3, the DNA is TGTGCCAGCAGTTTAGAAGTTTGGGGGAAGGAACAGCCCCAGCATTTT.

This clonotype was counted ten times or more. This rearrangement joins TRBV7-2 to TRBJ1-1; no definite D call. The germline V gene has CDR1 SGHTA and CDR2 FQGNSA. V was shortened by 7 bases and J by 5 bases, with 14 bases between the two germline ends. CDR3 length: 13 amino acids. This CDR3 reads CASKVGRPTEAFF. As DNA, the CDR3 is TGTGCCAGCAAAGTCGGCAGGCCGACTGAAGCTTTCTTT.